This TCR beta chain was recorded in a study of blood T cells in healthy people across ages. V lost 7 bases to trimming and J lost 5 bases; unmatched junction nucleotides: 6. CDR3 length: 13 amino acids. Germline V gives CDR1 DFQATT, CDR2 SNEGSKA (reference sequence). This clonotype appeared a few times. The second PCR ran about 6 to 12 cycles with a sample-barcoded 5' primer and J-beta primers. Per-sample output comprised a minimum of 3 million paired-end reads containing CDR3. TCRdb reprocessed the 5' RACE reads via MiXCR and lists one record per CDR3 protein. This table has 800,000 to 900,000 distinct CDR3 sequences, 55% to 65% appearing once.

The chain carries TRBV20-1 and TRBJ1-2; TRBD1 matches 11 bases. Sequenced: blood. The TCR sequence derives from a man aged 25-45 years in good health. CDR3 residues: CSVSGQGAYGYTF. CDR3 nucleotide sequence: TGCAGTGTTAGCGGACAGGGGGCTTATGGCTACACCTTC.